Shown below are 19 T cell receptor beta chains from a single sample sequenced in a study of persistence of HIV-infected CD4 T cells. These receptors are not linked to any known antigen. Sequencing used immunoSEQ version 4 in survey mode. Profiling relied on immunoSEQ multiplex PCR, and the TCRdb table lists in-frame clones only, not all of them. The sample carries tens of thousands of clones, approximately 80% recorded once. Stimulation used approximately 9.6 ug/mL lysate from CMV-infected fibroblasts. CD40L/CD69 double-negative CD45RO-high memory CD4+ T cells were collected. Here the sequenced sample was CD4+ T cells sorted from PBMCs after roughly 18-hour stimulation, taken from a patient who received antiretroviral therapy. The receptors stem from an adult man with HIV who was CMV-seropositive.

The V call is TRBV7-9, the J call TRBJ2-5, with 9 bases lining up with TRBD1. With 2 bases clipped from V and 5 bases from J, the junction kept 3 bases outside the gene matches. The germline V gene has CDR1 SEHNR and CDR2 FQNEAQ (reference sequence). The CDR3 sequence is 14 residues long. The CDR3: CASSLNRGQETQYF. The CDR3 region has the DNA TGTGCCAGCAGCTTAAACAGGGGGCAGGAGACCCAGTACTTC.

The rearrangement joins TRBV20-1 to TRBJ2-1, with 7 positions matching TRBD1. CDR3 length: 15 residues. Germline trimming cut 3 bases from V and 4 bases from J; bases unmatched to any gene: 9. Germline V gives CDR1 DFQATT, CDR2 SNEGSKA (reference sequence). Here the CDR3 DNA reads TGCAGTGCTAGTGGGAACAGGGGTTTTTACAATGAGCAGTTCTTC. Translated: CSASGNRGFYNEQFF.

The rearrangement joins TRBV9 to TRBJ2-7, with TRBD1 matching over 9 bases. Looked up from germline, CDR1 is SGDLS and CDR2 is YYNGEE. The CDR3 sequence is 14 residues long. The ends lost 4 bases at V and 4 bases at J; junction bases unmatched: 6. The CDR3 nucleotides read TGTGCCAGCAGCTTTGGGACAGGGAGGTACGAGCAGTACTTC. Translating it yields CASSFGTGRYEQYF.

V is TRBV25-1 and J is TRBJ1-1, with D maybe TRBD1 (5 bases). The CDR3 sequence is 15 residues long. Germline V lookup: CDR1 MGHDK, CDR2 SYGVNS. Between the trimmed V and J ends, which lost 4 bases and 1 base, there was a span of 13 bases. The CDR3 sequence: CASSGPQGENTEAFF. The CDR3 coding sequence is TGTGCCAGCAGTGGACCCCAGGGTGAGAACACTGAAGCTTTCTTT.

The genes are TRBV7-3 and TRBJ2-1; D is perhaps TRBD1 (5 bases). Trimming removed 1 base at V and 0 bases at J, with 13 bases between. The CDR3 has 17 residues. CDR1 is SGHTA, CDR2 FQGTGA, per germline. CDR3 in DNA: TGTGCCAGCAGCTTAAGTTCAGGGAAGGTCTCCTACAATGAGCAGTTCTTC. Its translation is CASSLSSGKVSYNEQFF.

Regarding this clone: The same CDR3 also results from other DNA sequences found in this sample. The chain carries TRBV6-1 and TRBJ1-5; D perhaps matches TRBD1 (6 bases). V lost 3 bases, J lost 6 bases, and 12 bases lay in between. Germline CDR1 is MNHNS and CDR2 is SASEGT. This CDR3 has 14 residues. The CDR3 bases are TGTGCCAGCAGTGACACAGGGAAAGGTCAGCCCCAGCATTTT. Residues: CASSDTGKGQPQHF.

A single count supports this clone. The rearrangement uses TRBV28 and TRBJ1-2, with a possible D match to TRBD1 (5 bases). The CDR3 is 15 amino acids. The germline gives CDR1 MDHEN, CDR2 SYDVKM. Trimming removed 4 bases at V and 4 bases at J, with 16 bases between. The CDR3 reads CASSSTGRGSYGYTF. The CDR3 DNA follows: TGTGCCAGCAGTTCCACAGGAAGAGGTAGCTATGGCTACACCTTC.

V and J are TRBV7-9 and TRBJ2-2, with D uncertain. Germline V gene sequence: CDR1 SEHNR, CDR2 FQNEAQ (reference sequence). This CDR3 comprises 16 residues. The ends were cut back, 5 bases at V and 6 bases at J, with 19 bases in the middle. The CDR3 DNA reads as TGTGCCAGCAGCCAGAGAATACCTCTCCTCCCCGGGGAGCTGTTTTTT. As protein: CASSQRIPLLPGELFF.

The J gene is TRBJ1-5, the V gene TRBV6-2 or TRBV6-3, with D uncertain. Germline-derived CDR1 and CDR2 are MNHEY and SVGEGT. The CDR3 has 14 residues. V was trimmed by 3 bases and J by 0 bases, leaving 6 bases between them. In DNA form, the CDR3 reads TGTGCCAGCAGTTATCGGTATAGCAATCAGCCCCAGCATTTT. The encoded protein is CASSYRYSNQPQHF.

This clone showed up just a few times. This chain connects TRBV5-1 to TRBJ1-4, with D possibly being TRBD1 (5 bases). Trimming pared 4 bases from V and 5 bases from J, leaving 15 bases between. The CDR3 runs to 15 residues. Germline V gene lookup returns CDR1 SGHRS and CDR2 YFSETQ. The CDR3 sequence is CASSITGTGNEKLFF. In DNA, the CDR3 is TGCGCCAGCAGCATAACCGGGACGGGGAATGAAAAACTGTTTTTT. Drawing the rest from reference TRBV5-1 and TRBJ1-4, the complete variable domain is KAGVTQTPRYLIKTRGQQVTLSCSPISGHRSVSWYQQTPGQGLQFLFEYFSETQRNKGNFPGRFSGRQFSNSRSEMNVSTLELGDSALYLCASSITGTGNEKLFFGSGTQLSVL.

This clone occurred once. The chain combines TRBV6-5 with TRBJ1-4; unclear D gene. CDR3 length equals 14 residues. V was clipped by 5 bases and J by 4 bases, with 11 bases between them. Germline V gene lookup returns CDR1 MNHEY and CDR2 SVGAGI. The CDR3 loop is CASSRSPYNEKLFF. In nucleotides, the CDR3 is TGTGCCAGCAGTCGCAGTCCCTATAATGAAAAACTGTTTTTT.

This clone has only a few counts. The chain has TRBV7-9 and TRBJ1-6; D may be TRBD1 (5 bases). Germline V gene sequence: CDR1 SEHNR, CDR2 FQNEAQ (reference sequence). This CDR3 spans 14 amino acids. Trimming stripped 5 bases from V and 7 bases from J, with 12 bases between. This CDR3 reads CASSRDGQNSPLHF. In DNA, the CDR3 is TGTGCCAGCAGCCGGGACGGGCAGAATTCACCCCTCCACTTT.

The table lists this clone with a count of one. The rearrangement joins TRBV2 to TRBJ1-6; D not resolved. V was cut by 4 bases and J by 0 bases, with 10 bases left in between. The germline gives CDR1 SNHLY, CDR2 FYNNEI. CDR3 length: 16 residues. The chain's CDR3 is CASSGSVTSYNSPLHF. The CDR3 region has the DNA TGTGCCAGCAGTGGTTCAGTTACCTCCTATAATTCACCCCTCCACTTT.

V usage is TRBV28 and J usage is TRBJ2-2, with D perhaps given as TRBD1 or TRBD2 (5 bases each). V was cut by 7 bases and J by 0 bases, with 12 bases left in between. The CDR3 spans 15 residues. From germline, CDR1 is MDHEN and CDR2 SYDVKM. For the CDR3, the DNA is TGTGCCAGCAATACTAGGGGAGCGAACACCGGGGAGCTGTTTTTT. This gives the protein CASNTRGANTGELFF.

The V and J genes are TRBV10-3 and TRBJ2-1; 12 nucleotides match TRBD2. Germline lookup yields CDR1 ENHRY and CDR2 SYGVKD. The CDR3 length is 16 residues. Trimming cost V 5 bases and J 5 bases; bases outside gene matches: 7. CDR3 amino acids: CAISPTSGGGHNEQFF. In DNA, the CDR3 is TGTGCCATCAGTCCGACTAGCGGGGGTGGTCACAATGAGCAGTTCTTC.

The chain combines TRBV24-1 with TRBJ2-2; D remains unclear. Trimming pared 4 bases from V and 4 bases from J, leaving 3 bases between. Germline CDR1 and CDR2: KGHDR and SFDVKD. CDR3 size: 12 residues. For the CDR3, the DNA is TGTGCCACCAGTGACCCCACCGGGGAGCTGTTTTTT. Protein: CATSDPTGELFF.

The V and J genes are TRBV7-9 and TRBJ1-4, with D tentatively TRBD1 (5 bases). Germline V gene sequence: CDR1 SEHNR, CDR2 FQNEAQ (reference sequence). CDR3 length equals 14 residues. V shed 2 bases and J shed 7 bases, with 11 bases lying between them. The CDR3, as DNA: TGTGCCAGCAGCTTAAATGGGGCGGCTGAAAAACTGTTTTTT. It is translated as CASSLNGAAEKLFF.

The chain has TRBV5-1 and TRBJ1-6; D remains ambiguous. Germline V lookup: CDR1 SGHRS, CDR2 YFSETQ. Between the trimmed V and J ends, which lost 0 bases and 0 bases, there was a span of 10 bases. CDR3 size: 17 residues. The chain's CDR3 is CASSLEAGRSYNSPLHF. The CDR3 bases are TGCGCCAGCAGCTTGGAGGCAGGTCGCTCCTATAATTCACCCCTCCACTTT.

The J gene is TRBJ2-1, the V gene TRBV30; D gene unclear. The CDR3 runs 13 residues. Germline V gene data show CDR1 as GTSNPN and CDR2 as SVGIG (reference sequence). Trimming pared 0 bases from V and 1 base from J, leaving 4 bases between. The chain's CDR3 is CAWSVKSYNEQFF. The CDR3 region has the DNA TGTGCCTGGAGTGTAAAATCCTACAATGAGCAGTTCTTC.